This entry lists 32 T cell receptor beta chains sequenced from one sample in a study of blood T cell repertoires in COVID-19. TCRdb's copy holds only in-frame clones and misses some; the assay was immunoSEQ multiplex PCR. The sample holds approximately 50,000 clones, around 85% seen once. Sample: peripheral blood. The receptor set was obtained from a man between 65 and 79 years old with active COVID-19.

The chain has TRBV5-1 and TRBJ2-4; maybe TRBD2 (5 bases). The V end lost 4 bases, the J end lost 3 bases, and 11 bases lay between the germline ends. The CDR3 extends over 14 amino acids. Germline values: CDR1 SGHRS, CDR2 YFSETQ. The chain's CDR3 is CASSPEGGKNIQYF. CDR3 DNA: TGCGCCAGCAGCCCCGAAGGAGGCAAAAACATTCAGTACTTC. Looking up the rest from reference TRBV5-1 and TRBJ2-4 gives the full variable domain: KAGVTQTPRYLIKTRGQQVTLSCSPISGHRSVSWYQQTPGQGLQFLFEYFSETQRNKGNFPGRFSGRQFSNSRSEMNVSTLELGDSALYLCASSPEGGKNIQYFGAGTRLSVL.

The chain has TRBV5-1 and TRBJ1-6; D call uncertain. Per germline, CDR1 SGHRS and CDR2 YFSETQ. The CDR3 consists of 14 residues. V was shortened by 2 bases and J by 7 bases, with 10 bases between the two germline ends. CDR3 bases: TGCGCCAGCAGCTTCGCCGGGTACAATTCACCCCTCCACTTT. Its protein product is CASSFAGYNSPLHF. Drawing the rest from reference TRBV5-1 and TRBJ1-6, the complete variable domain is KAGVTQTPRYLIKTRGQQVTLSCSPISGHRSVSWYQQTPGQGLQFLFEYFSETQRNKGNFPGRFSGRQFSNSRSEMNVSTLELGDSALYLCASSFAGYNSPLHFGNGTRLTVT.

Written as DNA, the CDR3 is TGTGCCAGCAGCCCGCCTAGCGATACGCAGTATTTT. Amino acids: CASSPPSDTQYF. The chain joins TRBV7-2 to TRBJ2-3; TRBD2 is a possible D gene (5 bases). The CDR3 extends over 12 amino acids. Trimming removed 5 bases at V and 6 bases at J, with 9 bases between. Germline V gene sequence: CDR1 SGHTA, CDR2 FQGNSA.

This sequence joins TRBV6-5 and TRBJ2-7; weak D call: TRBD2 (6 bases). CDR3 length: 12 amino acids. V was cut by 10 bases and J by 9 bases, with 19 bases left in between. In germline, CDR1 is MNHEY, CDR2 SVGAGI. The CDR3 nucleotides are TGTGCCATACGGGACTCCCCGGCTGTGCAGTACTTC. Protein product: CAIRDSPAVQYF.

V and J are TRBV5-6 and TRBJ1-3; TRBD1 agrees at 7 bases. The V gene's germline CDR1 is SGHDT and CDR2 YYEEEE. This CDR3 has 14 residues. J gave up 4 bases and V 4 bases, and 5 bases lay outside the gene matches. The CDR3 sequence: CASSEPGQGNTIYF. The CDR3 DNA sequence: TGTGCCAGCAGCGAGCCGGGACAGGGAAACACCATATATTTT.

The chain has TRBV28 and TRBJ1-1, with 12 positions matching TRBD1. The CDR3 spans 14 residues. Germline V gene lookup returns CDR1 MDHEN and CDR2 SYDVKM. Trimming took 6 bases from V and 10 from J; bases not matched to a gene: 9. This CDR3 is CASSQGQGALRAFF. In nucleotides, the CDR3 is TGTGCCAGCAGCCAGGGACAGGGGGCTTTAAGAGCTTTCTTT. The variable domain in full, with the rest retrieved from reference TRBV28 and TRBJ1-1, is DVKVTQSSRYLVKRTGEKVFLECVQDMDHENMFWYRQDPGLGLRLIYFSYDVKMKEKGDIPEGYSVSREKKERFSLILESASTNQTSMYLCASSQGQGALRAFFGQGTRLTVV.

The CDR3 coding sequence is TGTGCCACCAGCAATGGACAGAGGGAGACCCAGTACTTC. Protein product: CATSNGQRETQYF. This chain joins TRBV24-1 and TRBJ2-5, with D perhaps matching TRBD1 (6 bases). The CDR3 runs to 13 residues. Germline values: CDR1 KGHDR, CDR2 SFDVKD. V was cut by 7 bases and J by 5 bases, with 13 bases left in between.

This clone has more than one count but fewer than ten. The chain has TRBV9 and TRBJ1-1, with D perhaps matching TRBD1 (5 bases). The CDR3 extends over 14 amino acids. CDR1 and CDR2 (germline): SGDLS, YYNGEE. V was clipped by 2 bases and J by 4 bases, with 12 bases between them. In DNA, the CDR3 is TGTGCCAGCAGCGTTGAAGACAGTTCCACTGAAGCTTTCTTT. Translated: CASSVEDSSTEAFF.

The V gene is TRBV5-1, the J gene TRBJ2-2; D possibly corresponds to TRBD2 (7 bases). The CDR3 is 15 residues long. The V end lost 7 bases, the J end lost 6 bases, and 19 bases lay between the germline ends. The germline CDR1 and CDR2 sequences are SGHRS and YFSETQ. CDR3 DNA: TGCGCCAGCCGTAACGGGGGGCCTGGGGCCGGGGAGCTGTTTTTT. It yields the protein CASRNGGPGAGELFF.

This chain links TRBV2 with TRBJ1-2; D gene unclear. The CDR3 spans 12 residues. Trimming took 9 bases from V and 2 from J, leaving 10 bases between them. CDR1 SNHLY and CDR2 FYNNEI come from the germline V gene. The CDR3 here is CARVRGNYGYTF. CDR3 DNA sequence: TGTGCCAGGGTTAGAGGAAACTATGGCTACACCTTC.

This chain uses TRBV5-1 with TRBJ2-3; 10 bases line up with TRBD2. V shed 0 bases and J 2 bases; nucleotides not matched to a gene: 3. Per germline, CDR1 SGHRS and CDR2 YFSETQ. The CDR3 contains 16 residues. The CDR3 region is CASSLALAGATDTQYF. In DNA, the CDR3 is TGCGCCAGCAGCTTGGCGCTAGCGGGAGCCACAGATACGCAGTATTTT.

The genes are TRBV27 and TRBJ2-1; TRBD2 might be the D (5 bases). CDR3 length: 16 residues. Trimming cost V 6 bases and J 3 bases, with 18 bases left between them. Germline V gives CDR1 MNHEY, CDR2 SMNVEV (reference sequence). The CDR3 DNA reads TGTGCCAGCAGCCCTCCCCGGGGAAACTACTACAATGAGCAGTTCTTC. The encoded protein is CASSPPRGNYYNEQFF.

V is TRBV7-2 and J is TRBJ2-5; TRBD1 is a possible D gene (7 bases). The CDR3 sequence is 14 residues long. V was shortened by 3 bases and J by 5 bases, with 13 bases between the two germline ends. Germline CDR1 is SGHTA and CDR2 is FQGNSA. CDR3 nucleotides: TGTGCCAGCAGCTTTATGACAGGGAGGGAGACCCAGTACTTC. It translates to CASSFMTGRETQYF. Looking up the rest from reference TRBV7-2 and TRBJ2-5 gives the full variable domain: GAGVSQSPSNKVTEKGKDVELRCDPISGHTALYWYRQSLGQGLEFLIYFQGNSAPDKSGLPSDRFSAERTGGSVSTLTIQRTQQEDSAVYLCASSFMTGRETQYFGPGTRLLVL.

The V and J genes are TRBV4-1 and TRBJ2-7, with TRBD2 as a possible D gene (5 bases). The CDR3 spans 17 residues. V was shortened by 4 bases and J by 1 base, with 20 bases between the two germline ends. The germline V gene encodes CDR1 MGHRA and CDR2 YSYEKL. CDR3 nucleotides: TGCGCCAGCAGCCGAGTCCTCGCGGGTAGCAGTTCCTACGAGCAGTACTTC. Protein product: CASSRVLAGSSSYEQYF.

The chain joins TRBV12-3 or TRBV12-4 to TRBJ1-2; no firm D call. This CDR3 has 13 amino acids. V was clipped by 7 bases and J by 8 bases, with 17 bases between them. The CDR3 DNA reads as TGTGCCAGCACCCTCGGCGACTACGAGGGCTACACCTTC. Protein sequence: CASTLGDYEGYTF.

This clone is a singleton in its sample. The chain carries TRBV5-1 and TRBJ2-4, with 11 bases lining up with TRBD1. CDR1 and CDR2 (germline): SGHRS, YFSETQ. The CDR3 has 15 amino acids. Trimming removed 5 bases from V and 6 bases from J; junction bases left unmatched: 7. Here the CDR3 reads CASRGTGGDLNIQYF. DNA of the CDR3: TGCGCCAGCAGGGGGACAGGGGGTGACCTAAACATTCAGTACTTC.

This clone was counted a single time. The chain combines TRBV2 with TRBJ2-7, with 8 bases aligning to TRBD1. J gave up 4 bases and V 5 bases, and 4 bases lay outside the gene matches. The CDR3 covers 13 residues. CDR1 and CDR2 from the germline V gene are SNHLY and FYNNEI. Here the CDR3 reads CASSFDRGYEQYF. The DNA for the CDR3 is TGTGCCAGCAGTTTCGACAGGGGATACGAGCAGTACTTC. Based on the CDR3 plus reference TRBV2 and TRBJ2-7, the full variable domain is EPEVTQTPSHQVTQMGQEVILRCVPISNHLYFYWYRQILGQKVEFLVSFYNNEISEKSEIFDDQFSVERPDGSNFTLKIRSTKLEDSAMYFCASSFDRGYEQYFGPGTRLTVT.

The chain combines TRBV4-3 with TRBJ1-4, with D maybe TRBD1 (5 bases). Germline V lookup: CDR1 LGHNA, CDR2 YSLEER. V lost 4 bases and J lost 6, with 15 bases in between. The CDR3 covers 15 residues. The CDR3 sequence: CASSRDWGNDEKLFF. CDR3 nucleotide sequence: TGCGCCAGCAGCCGCGATTGGGGCAACGATGAAAAACTGTTTTTT.

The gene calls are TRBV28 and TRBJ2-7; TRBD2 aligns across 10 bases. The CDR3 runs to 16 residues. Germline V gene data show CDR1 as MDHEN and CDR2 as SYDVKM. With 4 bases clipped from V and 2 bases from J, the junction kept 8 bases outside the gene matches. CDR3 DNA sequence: TGTGCCAGCAGTTCCGTACTAGCGGGAAGACCCTACGAGCAGTACTTC. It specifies CASSSVLAGRPYEQYF. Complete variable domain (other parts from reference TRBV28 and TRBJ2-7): DVKVTQSSRYLVKRTGEKVFLECVQDMDHENMFWYRQDPGLGLRLIYFSYDVKMKEKGDIPEGYSVSREKKERFSLILESASTNQTSMYLCASSSVLAGRPYEQYFGPGTRLTVT.

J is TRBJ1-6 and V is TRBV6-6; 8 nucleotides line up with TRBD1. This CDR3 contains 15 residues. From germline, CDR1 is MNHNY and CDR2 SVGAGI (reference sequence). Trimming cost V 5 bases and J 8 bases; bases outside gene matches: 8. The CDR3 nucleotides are TGTGCCAGCAGTACCGGACAGGGAGGATATTCACCCCTCCACTTT. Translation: CASSTGQGGYSPLHF.

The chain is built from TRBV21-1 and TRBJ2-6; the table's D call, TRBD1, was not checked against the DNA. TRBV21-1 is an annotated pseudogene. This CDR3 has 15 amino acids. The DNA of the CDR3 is TGTGCCAGCAGCAAAAGGGGGCCAGGGGCCAACGTCCTGACTTTC. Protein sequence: CASSKRGPGANVLTF.

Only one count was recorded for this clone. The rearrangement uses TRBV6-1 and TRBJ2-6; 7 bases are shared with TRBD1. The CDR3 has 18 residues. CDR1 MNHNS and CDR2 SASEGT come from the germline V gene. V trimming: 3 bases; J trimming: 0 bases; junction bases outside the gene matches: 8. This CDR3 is CASSELVGQSSGANVLTF. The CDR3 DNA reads TGTGCCAGCAGTGAGCTCGTGGGACAGAGCTCTGGGGCCAACGTCCTGACTTTC.

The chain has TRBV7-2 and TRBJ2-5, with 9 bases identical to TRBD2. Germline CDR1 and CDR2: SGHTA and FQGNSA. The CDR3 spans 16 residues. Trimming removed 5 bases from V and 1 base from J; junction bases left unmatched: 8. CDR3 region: CASSPTSGRPQETQYF. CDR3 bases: TGTGCCAGCAGCCCTACGAGCGGGAGGCCCCAAGAGACCCAGTACTTC.

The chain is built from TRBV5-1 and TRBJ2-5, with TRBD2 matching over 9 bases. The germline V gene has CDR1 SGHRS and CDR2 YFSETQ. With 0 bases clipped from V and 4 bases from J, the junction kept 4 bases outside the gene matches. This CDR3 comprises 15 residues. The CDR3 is CASSLELAGTETQYF. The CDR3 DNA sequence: TGCGCCAGCAGCTTGGAGCTAGCGGGGACAGAGACCCAGTACTTC.

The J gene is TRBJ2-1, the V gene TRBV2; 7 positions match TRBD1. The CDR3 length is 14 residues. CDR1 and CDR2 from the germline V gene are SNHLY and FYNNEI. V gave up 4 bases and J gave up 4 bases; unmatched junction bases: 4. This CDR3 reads CASSGQGGYNEQFF. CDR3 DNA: TGTGCCAGCAGTGGACAGGGCGGTTACAATGAGCAGTTCTTC.

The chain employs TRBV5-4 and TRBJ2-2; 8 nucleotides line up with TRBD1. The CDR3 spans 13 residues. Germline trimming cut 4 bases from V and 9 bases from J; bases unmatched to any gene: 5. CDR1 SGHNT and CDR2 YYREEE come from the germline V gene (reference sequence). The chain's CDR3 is CASSARTGRELFF. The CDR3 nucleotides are TGTGCCAGCAGCGCGAGGACAGGGCGGGAGCTGTTTTTT.

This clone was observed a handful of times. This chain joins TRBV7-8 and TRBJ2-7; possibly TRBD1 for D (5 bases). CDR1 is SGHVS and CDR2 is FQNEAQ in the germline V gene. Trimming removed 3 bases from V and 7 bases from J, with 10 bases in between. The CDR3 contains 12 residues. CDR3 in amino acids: CASSFDSREQYF. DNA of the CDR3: TGTGCCAGCAGCTTTGACAGTAGGGAGCAGTACTTC.

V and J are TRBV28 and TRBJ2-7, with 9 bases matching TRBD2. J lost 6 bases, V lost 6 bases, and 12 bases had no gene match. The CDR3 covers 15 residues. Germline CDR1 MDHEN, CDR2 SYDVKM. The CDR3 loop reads CASRRPGLAGSEQYF. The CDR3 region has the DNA TGTGCCAGCAGACGCCCGGGACTAGCTGGGTCCGAGCAGTACTTC.

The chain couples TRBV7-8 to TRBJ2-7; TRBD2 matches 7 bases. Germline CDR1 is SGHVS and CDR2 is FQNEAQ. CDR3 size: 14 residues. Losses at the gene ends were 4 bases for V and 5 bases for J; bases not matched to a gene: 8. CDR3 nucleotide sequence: TGTGCCAGCAGCTCACGGCGGGGGTGGCACGAGCAGTACTTC. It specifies CASSSRRGWHEQYF.

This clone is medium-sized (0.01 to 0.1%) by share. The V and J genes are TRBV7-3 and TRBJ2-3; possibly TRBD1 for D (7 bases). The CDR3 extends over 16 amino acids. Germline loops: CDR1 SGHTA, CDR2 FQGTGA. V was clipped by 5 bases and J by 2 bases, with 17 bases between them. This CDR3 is CASSPGGLVFTDTQYF. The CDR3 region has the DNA TGTGCCAGCAGCCCAGGGGGGTTGGTATTCACAGATACGCAGTATTTT.

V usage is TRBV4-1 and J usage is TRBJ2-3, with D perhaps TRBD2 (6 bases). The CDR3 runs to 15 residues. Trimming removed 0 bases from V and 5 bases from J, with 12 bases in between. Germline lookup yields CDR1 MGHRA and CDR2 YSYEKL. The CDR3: CASSQDGQGGDTQYF. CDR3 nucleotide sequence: TGCGCCAGCAGCCAAGACGGGCAGGGAGGAGATACGCAGTATTTT.

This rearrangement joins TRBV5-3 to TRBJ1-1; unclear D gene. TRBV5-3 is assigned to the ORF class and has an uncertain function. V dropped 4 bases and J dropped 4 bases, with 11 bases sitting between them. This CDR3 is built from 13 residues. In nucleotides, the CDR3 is TGTGCCAGAAGCCCGGGAGTGGGCACTGAAGCTTTCTTT. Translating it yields CARSPGVGTEAFF.